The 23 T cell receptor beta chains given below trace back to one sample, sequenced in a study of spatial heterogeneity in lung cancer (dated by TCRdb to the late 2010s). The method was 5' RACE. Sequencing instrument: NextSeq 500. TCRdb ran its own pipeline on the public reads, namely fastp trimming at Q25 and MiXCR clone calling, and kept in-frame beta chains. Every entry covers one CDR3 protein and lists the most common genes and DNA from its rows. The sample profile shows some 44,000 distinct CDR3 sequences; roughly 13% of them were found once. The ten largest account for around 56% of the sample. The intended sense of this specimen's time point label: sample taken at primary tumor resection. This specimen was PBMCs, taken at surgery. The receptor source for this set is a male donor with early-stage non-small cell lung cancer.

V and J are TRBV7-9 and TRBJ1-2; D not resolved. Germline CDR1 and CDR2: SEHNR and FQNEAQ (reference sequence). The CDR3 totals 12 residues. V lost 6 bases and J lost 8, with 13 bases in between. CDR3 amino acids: CASSPGHSGYTF. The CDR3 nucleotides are TGTGCCAGCAGTCCTGGGCACAGCGGCTACACCTTC.

The CDR3 nucleotides read TGTGCCATCAGTGGGACAATGAACACTGAAGCTTTCTTT. It encodes CAISGTMNTEAFF. V and J are TRBV10-3 and TRBJ1-1; perhaps TRBD1 as D (5 bases). The CDR3 loop spans 13 amino acids. V was pared by 4 bases and J by 0 bases, with 6 bases between. Germline V CDR1 and CDR2: ENHRY, SYGVKD.

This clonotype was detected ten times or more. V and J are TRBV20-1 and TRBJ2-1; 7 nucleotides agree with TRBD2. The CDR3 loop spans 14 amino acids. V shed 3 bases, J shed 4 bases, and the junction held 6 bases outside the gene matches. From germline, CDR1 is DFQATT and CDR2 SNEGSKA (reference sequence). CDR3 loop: CSASVPGLYNEQFF. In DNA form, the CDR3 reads TGCAGTGCTAGTGTCCCGGGACTATACAATGAGCAGTTCTTC.

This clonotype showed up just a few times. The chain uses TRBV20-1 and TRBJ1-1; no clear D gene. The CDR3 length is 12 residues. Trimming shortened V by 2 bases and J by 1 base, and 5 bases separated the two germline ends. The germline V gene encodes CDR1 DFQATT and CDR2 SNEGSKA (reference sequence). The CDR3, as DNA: TGCAGTGCTAGAACTACGAACACTGAAGCTTTCTTT. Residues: CSARTTNTEAFF.

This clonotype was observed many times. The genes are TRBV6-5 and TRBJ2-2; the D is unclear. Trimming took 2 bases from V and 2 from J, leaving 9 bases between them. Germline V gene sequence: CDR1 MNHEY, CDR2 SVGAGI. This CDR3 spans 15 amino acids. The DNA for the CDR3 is TGTGCCAGCAGTTACGGCCAGGCAAACACCGGGGAGCTGTTTTTT. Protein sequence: CASSYGQANTGELFF.

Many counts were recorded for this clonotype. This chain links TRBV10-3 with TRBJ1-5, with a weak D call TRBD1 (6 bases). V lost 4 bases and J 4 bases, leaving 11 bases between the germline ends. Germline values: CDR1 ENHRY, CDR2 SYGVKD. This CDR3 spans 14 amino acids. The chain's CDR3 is CAISGMDSNQPQHF. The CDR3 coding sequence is TGTGCCATCAGTGGTATGGACAGTAATCAGCCCCAGCATTTT.

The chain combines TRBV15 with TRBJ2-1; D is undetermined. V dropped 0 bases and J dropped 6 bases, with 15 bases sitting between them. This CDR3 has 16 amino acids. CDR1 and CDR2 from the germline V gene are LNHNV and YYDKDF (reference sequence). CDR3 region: CATSRDRGGNFNEQFF. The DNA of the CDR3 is TGTGCCACCAGCAGAGATCGAGGCGGAAACTTCAATGAGCAGTTCTTC.

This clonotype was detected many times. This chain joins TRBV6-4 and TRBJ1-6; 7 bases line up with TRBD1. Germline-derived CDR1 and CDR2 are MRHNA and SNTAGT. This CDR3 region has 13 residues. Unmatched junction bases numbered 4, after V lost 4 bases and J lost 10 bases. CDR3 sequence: CASSGDSESPLHF. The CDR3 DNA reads TGTGCCAGCAGTGGGGACAGTGAGTCACCCCTCCACTTT.

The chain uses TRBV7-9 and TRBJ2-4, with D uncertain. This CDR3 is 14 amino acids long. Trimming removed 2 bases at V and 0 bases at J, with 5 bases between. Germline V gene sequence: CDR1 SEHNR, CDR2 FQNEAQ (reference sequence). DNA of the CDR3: TGTGCCAGCAGCTTATTACCAGCCAAAAACATTCAGTACTTC. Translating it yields CASSLLPAKNIQYF.

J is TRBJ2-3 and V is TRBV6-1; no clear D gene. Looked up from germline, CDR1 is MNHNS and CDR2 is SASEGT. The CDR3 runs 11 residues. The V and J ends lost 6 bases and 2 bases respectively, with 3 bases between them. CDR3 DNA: TGTGCCAGCAGGTACACAGATACGCAGTATTTT. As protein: CASRYTDTQYF.

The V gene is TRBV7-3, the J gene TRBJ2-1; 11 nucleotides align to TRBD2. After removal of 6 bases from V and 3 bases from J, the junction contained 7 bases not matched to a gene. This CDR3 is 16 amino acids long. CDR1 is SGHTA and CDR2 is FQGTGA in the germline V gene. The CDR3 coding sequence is TGTGCCAGCAGTCGTACCGGGACTAGCGGCTACAATGAGCAGTTCTTC. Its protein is CASSRTGTSGYNEQFF.

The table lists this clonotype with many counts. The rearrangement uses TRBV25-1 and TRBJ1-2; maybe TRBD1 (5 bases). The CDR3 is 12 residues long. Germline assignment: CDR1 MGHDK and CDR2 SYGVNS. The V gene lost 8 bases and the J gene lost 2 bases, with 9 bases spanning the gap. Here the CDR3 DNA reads TGTGCCAGCCTCGGGGACAACTATGGCTACACCTTC. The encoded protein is CASLGDNYGYTF.

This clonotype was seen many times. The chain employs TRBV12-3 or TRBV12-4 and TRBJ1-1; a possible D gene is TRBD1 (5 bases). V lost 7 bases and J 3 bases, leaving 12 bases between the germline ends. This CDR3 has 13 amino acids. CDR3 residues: CASTPGADTEAFF. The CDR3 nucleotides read TGTGCCAGCACCCCTGGGGCCGACACTGAAGCTTTCTTT.

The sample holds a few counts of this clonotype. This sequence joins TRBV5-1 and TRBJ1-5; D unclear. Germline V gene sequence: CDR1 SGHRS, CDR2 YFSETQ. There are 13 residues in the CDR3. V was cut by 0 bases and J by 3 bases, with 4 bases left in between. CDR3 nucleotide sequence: TGCGCCAGCAGCTTGGAACCCAATCAGCCCCAGCATTTT. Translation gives CASSLEPNQPQHF.

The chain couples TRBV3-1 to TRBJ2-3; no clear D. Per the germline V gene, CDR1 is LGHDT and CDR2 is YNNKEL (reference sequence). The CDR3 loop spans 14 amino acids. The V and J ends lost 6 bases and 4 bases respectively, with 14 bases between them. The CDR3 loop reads CASRWTLKADTQYF. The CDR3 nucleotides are TGTGCCAGCAGATGGACCCTGAAGGCAGATACGCAGTATTTT.

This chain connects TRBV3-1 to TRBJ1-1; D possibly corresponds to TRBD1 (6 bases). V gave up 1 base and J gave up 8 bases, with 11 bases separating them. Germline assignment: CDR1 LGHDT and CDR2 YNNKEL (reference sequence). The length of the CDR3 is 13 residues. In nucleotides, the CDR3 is TGTGCCAGCAGCCAAGTCAGGGGCCTGGAAGCTTTCTTT. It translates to CASSQVRGLEAFF.

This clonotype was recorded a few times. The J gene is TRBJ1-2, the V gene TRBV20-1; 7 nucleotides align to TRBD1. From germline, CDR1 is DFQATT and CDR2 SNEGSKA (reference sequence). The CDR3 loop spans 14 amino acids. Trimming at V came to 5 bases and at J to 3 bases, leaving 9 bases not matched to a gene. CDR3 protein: CSAVDRPPYYGYTF. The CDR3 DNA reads TGCAGTGCTGTGGACAGGCCCCCCTACTATGGCTACACCTTC.

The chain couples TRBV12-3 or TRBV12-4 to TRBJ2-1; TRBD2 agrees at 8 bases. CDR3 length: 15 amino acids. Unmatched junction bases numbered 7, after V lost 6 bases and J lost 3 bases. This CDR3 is CASSPAGVVYNEQFF. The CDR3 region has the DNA TGTGCCAGCAGCCCAGCGGGGGTGGTCTACAATGAGCAGTTCTTC.

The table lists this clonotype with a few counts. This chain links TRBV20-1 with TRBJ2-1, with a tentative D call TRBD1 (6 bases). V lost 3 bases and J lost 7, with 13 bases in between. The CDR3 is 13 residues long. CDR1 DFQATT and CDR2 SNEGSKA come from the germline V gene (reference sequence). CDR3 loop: CSASGQIRNEQFF. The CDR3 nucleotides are TGCAGTGCTAGTGGACAGATTAGGAATGAGCAGTTCTTC.

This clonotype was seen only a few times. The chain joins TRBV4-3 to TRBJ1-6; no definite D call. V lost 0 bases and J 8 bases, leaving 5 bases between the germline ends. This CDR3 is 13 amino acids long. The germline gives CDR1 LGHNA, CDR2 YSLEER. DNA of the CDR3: TGCGCCAGCAGCCAAGAAGGAGATTCACCCCTCCACTTT. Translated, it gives CASSQEGDSPLHF.

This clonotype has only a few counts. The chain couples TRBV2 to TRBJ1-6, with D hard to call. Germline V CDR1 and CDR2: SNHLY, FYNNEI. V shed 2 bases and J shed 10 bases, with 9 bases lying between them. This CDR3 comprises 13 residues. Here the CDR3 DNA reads TGTGCCAGCAGTGAACGGCCAGGCTCACCCCTCCACTTT. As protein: CASSERPGSPLHF.

The CDR3 coding sequence is TGTGCCAGCAGTGACCGGGCTCCAGGGGACTATGGCTACACCTTC. It encodes CASSDRAPGDYGYTF. The chain combines TRBV7-9 with TRBJ1-2; the D gene is possibly TRBD1 (6 bases). CDR1 SEHNR and CDR2 FQNEAQ come from the germline V gene (reference sequence). The germline V and J ends were trimmed by 6 bases and 3 bases, with 17 bases remaining between them. The CDR3 totals 15 residues.

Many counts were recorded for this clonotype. The CDR3 region is CASRIQGPYEQYF. The CDR3 DNA reads as TGTGCCAGCAGAATACAGGGTCCCTACGAGCAGTACTTC. The chain links TRBV6-2 or TRBV6-3 to TRBJ2-7; weak D call: TRBD1 (6 bases). V lost 6 bases, J lost 2 bases, and 11 bases lay in between. This CDR3 comprises 13 residues. Germline V gene lookup returns CDR1 MNHEY and CDR2 SVGEGT.